These 14 T cell receptor beta chains were sequenced from one sample in a study of cytomegalovirus exposure and HLA in healthy donors. The PCR was carried out with 60 Vbeta primers and 13 Jbeta primers. TCRdb's copy holds only in-frame clones and misses some; the assay was immunoSEQ multiplex PCR. The sample includes about 170,000 clones, roughly 85% of them seen just once. Sequencing used PBMCs. These receptors originate from a boy between 2 and 15 years old in good health and CMV-seronegative.

DNA of the CDR3: TGTGCCAGCAGCGCCCATTTAGGGGGGGGTGGCACCGGGGAGCTGTTTTTT. It is translated as CASSAHLGGGGTGELFF. V and J are TRBV7-8 and TRBJ2-2, with a possible D match to TRBD2 (7 bases). Germline V gives CDR1 SGHVS, CDR2 FQNEAQ. V was trimmed by 5 bases and J by 4 bases, leaving 20 bases between them. The CDR3 length is 17 residues.

This clone has a single count. CDR3 bases: TGTGCCAGCAGTAGTCCGGAGAGCGGCTACACCTTC. Amino acids: CASSSPESGYTF. The rearrangement links TRBV6-5 to TRBJ1-2; D is undetermined. V was shortened by 5 bases and J by 8 bases, with 12 bases between the two germline ends. Germline-derived CDR1 and CDR2 are MNHEY and SVGAGI. There are 12 residues in the CDR3.

This chain joins TRBV14 and TRBJ1-4, with TRBD1 matching 7 bases. Germline loops: CDR1 SGHDN, CDR2 FVKESK. V dropped 0 bases and J dropped 3; count of bases not matched to a gene: 4. The CDR3 totals 16 residues. The CDR3 here is CASSQERGPANEKLFF. The CDR3 DNA follows: TGTGCCAGCAGCCAAGAGAGGGGGCCGGCTAATGAAAAACTGTTTTTT.

The gene calls are TRBV4-1 and TRBJ2-5; 7 bases are shared with TRBD1. The V gene end was trimmed by 8 bases and the J gene end by 4 bases; junction bases not matched to a gene: 13. The CDR3 is made up of 15 amino acids. Germline loops: CDR1 MGHRA, CDR2 YSYEKL. Here the CDR3 reads CASRGVLGGAETQYF. Written as DNA, the CDR3 is TGCGCCAGCCGAGGCGTCTTAGGGGGCGCAGAGACCCAGTACTTC.

The chain has TRBV9 and TRBJ2-5; TRBD2 matches 10 bases. V gave up 0 bases and J gave up 5 bases; unmatched junction bases: 10. This CDR3 spans 17 amino acids. CDR1 SGDLS and CDR2 YYNGEE come from the germline V gene. The CDR3 region is CASSVEEREGSGETQYF. Written as DNA, the CDR3 is TGTGCCAGCAGCGTAGAAGAGCGGGAGGGCTCGGGGGAGACCCAGTACTTC. Combining the CDR3 with reference TRBV9 and TRBJ2-5 gives the whole variable domain DSGVTQTPKHLITATGQRVTLRCSPRSGDLSVYWYQQSLDQGLQFLIQYYNGEERAKGNILERFSAQQFPDLHSELNLSSLELGDSALYFCASSVEEREGSGETQYFGPGTRLLVL.

The rearrangement links TRBV7-3 to TRBJ1-1; TRBD1 is a possible D gene (5 bases). Germline CDR1 reads SGHTA; CDR2 reads FQGTGA. Trimming took 5 bases from V and 4 from J, leaving 11 bases between them. CDR3 length: 13 amino acids. The CDR3 DNA follows: TGTGCCAGCAGCCTATACGGGGGCACTGAAGCTTTCTTT. This codes for CASSLYGGTEAFF.

The V call is TRBV2, the J call TRBJ2-7, with unresolved D. Germline-derived CDR1 and CDR2 are SNHLY and FYNNEI. Trimming shortened V by 6 bases and J by 3 bases, and 15 bases separated the two germline ends. CDR3 length: 14 residues. CDR3 in amino acids: CASRDQTYHYEQYF. CDR3 bases: TGTGCCAGCAGAGACCAGACTTATCACTACGAGCAGTACTTC. Complete variable domain (other parts from reference TRBV2 and TRBJ2-7): EPEVTQTPSHQVTQMGQEVILRCVPISNHLYFYWYRQILGQKVEFLVSFYNNEISEKSEIFDDQFSVERPDGSNFTLKIRSTKLEDSAMYFCASRDQTYHYEQYFGPGTRLTVT.

The chain joins TRBV19 to TRBJ2-7; 11 bases are a match to TRBD1. Germline-derived CDR1 and CDR2 are LNHDA and SQIVND (reference sequence). The CDR3 length is 17 residues. Trimming cost V 2 bases and J 4 bases; bases outside gene matches: 10. CDR3 sequence (DNA): TGTGCCAGTAGTATAAACCGGGACAGGGGGGTCCCTTACGAGCAGTACGTC. It specifies CASSINRDRGVPYEQYV.

V is TRBV4-1 and J is TRBJ2-1, with D possibly TRBD2 on 6 matching bases. Trimming left V 7 bases short and J 5 bases short, with 12 bases between. CDR1 and CDR2 (germline): MGHRA, YSYEKL. CDR3 size: 13 residues. CDR3 bases: TGCGCCAGCACACGGGGGAGTCACAATGAGCAGTTCTTC. It codes for CASTRGSHNEQFF.

In this sample, this clone turned up once. The chain recombines TRBV14 with TRBJ2-1; D perhaps matches TRBD2 (6 bases). Looked up from germline, CDR1 is SGHDN and CDR2 is FVKESK. This CDR3 region has 16 residues. The germline V and J ends were trimmed by 1 base and 5 bases, with 15 bases remaining between them. The CDR3: CASSQVAGRGDNEQFF. In nucleotides, the CDR3 is TGTGCCAGCAGCCAAGTCGCGGGAAGAGGGGACAATGAGCAGTTCTTC.

This rearrangement joins TRBV2 to TRBJ1-2; 7 positions agree with TRBD1. Germline V gene lookup returns CDR1 SNHLY and CDR2 FYNNEI. The V gene end was trimmed by 6 bases and the J gene end by 2 bases; junction bases not matched to a gene: 6. The CDR3 has 14 amino acids. CDR3 in DNA: TGTGCCAGCAGACCCCCGGGACAGAACTATGGCTACACCTTC. This gives the protein CASRPPGQNYGYTF. Supplemented by reference TRBV2 and TRBJ1-2, the full variable domain reads EPEVTQTPSHQVTQMGQEVILRCVPISNHLYFYWYRQILGQKVEFLVSFYNNEISEKSEIFDDQFSVERPDGSNFTLKIRSTKLEDSAMYFCASRPPGQNYGYTFGSGTRLTVV.

This sequence joins TRBV6-1 and TRBJ1-1; 8 bases agree with TRBD1. Germline loops: CDR1 MNHNS, CDR2 SASEGT. V was pared by 11 bases and J by 4 bases, with 15 bases of the junction left unmatched. The CDR3 has 15 amino acids. This CDR3 reads CAGPIPRGQSTEAFF. The CDR3 nucleotides are TGTGCCGGCCCAATTCCCAGGGGGCAAAGCACTGAAGCTTTCTTT.

The chain is built from TRBV5-4 and TRBJ1-2; the match to TRBD1 covers 7 bases. V was pared by 3 bases and J by 5 bases, with 13 bases of the junction left unmatched. The germline CDR1 and CDR2 sequences are SGHNT and YYREEE (reference sequence). The CDR3 covers 16 residues. The CDR3 sequence: CASSSQRQGSSYGYTF. CDR3 DNA: TGTGCCAGCAGCTCCCAGCGACAGGGCTCGTCTTATGGCTACACCTTC.

The CDR3 reads CASSPPGRGSSYEQYF. CDR3 in DNA: TGTGCCAGCAGTCCCCCAGGGAGGGGGAGCTCCTACGAGCAGTACTTC. This sequence joins TRBV28 and TRBJ2-7; D might be TRBD2 (7 bases). The germline gives CDR1 MDHEN, CDR2 SYDVKM. CDR3 length: 16 amino acids. V was pared by 5 bases and J by 0 bases, with 17 bases between.